This TCR beta chain was found in a study of T cells after posttransplantation cyclophosphamide (dated by TCRdb to 2016 to 2017). With respect to the entire study: Using TRB sequencing, the study followed how the T cell repertoire reconstituted after myeloablative bone marrow transplantation in which posttransplantation cyclophosphamide served as GVHD prophylaxis. Blood from all 35 or so PTCy patients who had 1-year posttransplant specimens underwent TRB sequencing. Public TRB sequences were checked against a database of over 3,000 sequences associated with responses to pathogens, tumor antigens, self-antigens and alloantigens. Samples from 35 PTCy-treated patients and about 17 related bone marrow donors of those patients were subjected to antigen receptor sequencing. Up to 3 additional blood samples from 2 to 5.2 years after transplant were also TRB-sequenced in 3 patients, as was pretransplant blood from a handful of patients. Because TRA and TRB clonality were tightly correlated in 9 samples, subsequent TCR analyses were focused on TRB only. On the study overall, not on this receptor specifically: Across fewer than 50 patients, TRB clonality was highly associated with recipient CMV seropositivity and CMV reactivation, and diversity in PTCy patients was similar to diversity in CNI/methotrexate controls. The TRB repertoires of T cells infiltrating skin or the GI tract showed only limited overlap with the TRB repertoires found in blood. Donor-recipient similarity was low at 1-2 months but rose over the first year, and later blood repertoires were often dominated by donor CD8+ memory clones.

Trimming accounts for 5 bases at V and 4 bases at J, while the number of junction bases matched to no gene is 12. The germline V gene supplies CDR1 SGHVS and CDR2 FQNEAQ. The CDR3 runs 16 residues from the cysteine to the phenylalanine. The entry retains the CDR3 DNA only, 48 bases that are in frame from base 1. To note about this clone: Its antigen is not yet known. The sample holds no much larger clone one base away, and base qualities are not on file.

Peripheral blood samples were provided by related bone marrow donors on the day of marrow donation. Peripheral blood and bone marrow mononuclear cells were isolated by Ficoll-Hypaque density centrifugation and cryopreserved. Genomic DNA was used for TRB sequencing, which was performed with the immunoSEQ assay at survey resolution or with the hsTCRB kit. In the source study's methods: The immunoSEQ software handled the initial read processing, while the LymphoSeq R package was used for the repertoire analyses. Clonality was computed as 1 minus normalized Shannon entropy; Gini coefficient was also calculated for each TRB dataset. Phenotypes of unsorted samples were inferred by mapping TRB sequences from sorted subsets of the recipient or donor onto the same recipient's unsorted samples. TCRdb took over this immuneACCESS table, retaining in-frame rearrangements with V and J assigned. Such tables are incomplete; in checked studies, under half of the missing clones stem from an unresolved V gene, and the remainder is unexplained. From that table come the V and J calls and clone size; the DNA was used to work out D and trimming. This sample holds some 31,000 clones in total, without any singletons. The ten largest account for under 5.5% of the sample.

This TCR was recovered from a woman in her 30s in good health and a related stem cell transplant donor. Sample: PBMCs. The chain was built from TRBV7-8 and TRBJ2-7; a stretch of 9 junction bases matches TRBD2. This receptor carries the CDR3 CASSNSGGLSQYEQYF. The sequence in DNA is TGTGCCAGCAGCAATAGCGGGGGACTCTCACAGTACGAGCAGTACTTC.